The 9 T cell receptor beta chains given below trace back to one sample, sequenced in a study of cytomegalovirus exposure and HLA in healthy donors. A multiplex PCR was run with 60 Vbeta primers and 13 Jbeta primers. Sequencing used immunoSEQ multiplex PCR; TCRdb keeps in-frame clones, though not all of them. The sample has under 170,000 clones, just under 65% seen once; the top ten hold approximately 6.6%. Sample: PBMCs. All receptors derive from a woman aged 60-75 years in good health and CMV-seropositive.

The rearrangement links TRBV2 to TRBJ2-1; D gene unclear. Trimming took 5 bases from V and 9 from J, leaving 8 bases between them. Looked up from germline, CDR1 is SNHLY and CDR2 is FYNNEI. The CDR3 is 11 residues long. In nucleotides, the CDR3 is TGTGCCAGCAGTCCAGACTTTGAGCAGTTCTTC. It translates to CASSPDFEQFF.

This chain uses TRBV6-6 with TRBJ1-6; D unclear. CDR3 length: 16 residues. Germline V lookup: CDR1 MNHNY, CDR2 SVGAGI (reference sequence). Trimming took off 7 bases at V and 6 bases at J, with 19 bases between the two ends. The DNA of the CDR3 is TGTGCCAGCAAGGTCGGGATTGAGACTCCTAATTCACCCCTCCACTTT. Its protein product is CASKVGIETPNSPLHF.

J is TRBJ1-2 and V is TRBV10-3; 8 bases are shared with TRBD1. CDR1 and CDR2 (germline): ENHRY, SYGVKD. The CDR3 has 16 amino acids. The trim removed 3 bases at V and 0 bases at J, leaving 6 bases unmatched. Written as DNA, the CDR3 is TGTGCCATCAGTGATTTCGGGGACAGGTCTAACTATGGCTACACCTTC. It is translated as CAISDFGDRSNYGYTF.

This clone came up a few times. One junction end disagrees with the germline gene, perhaps due to a read error. The chain is built from TRBV7-7 and TRBJ1-1, with a tentative D call TRBD1 (5 bases). The CDR3 consists of 13 residues. Germline-derived CDR1 and CDR2 are SSHAT and FNYEAQ (reference sequence). CDR3 sequence reads: CASSRDLNTEAFF. DNA for the CDR3: TGTGCTAGCAGCAGGGACTTGAACACTGAAGCTTTCTTT. The variable domain in full, with the rest retrieved from reference TRBV7-7 and TRBJ1-1, is GAGVSQSPRYKVTKRGQDVTLRCDPISSHATLYWYQQALGQGPEFLTYFNYEAQPDKSGLPSDRFSAERPEGSISTLTIQRTEQRDSAMYRCASSRDLNTEAFFGQGTRLTVV.

This clone appeared a single time. This chain uses TRBV2 with TRBJ1-2; maybe TRBD1 (6 bases). The CDR3 has 14 residues. Per the germline V gene, CDR1 is SNHLY and CDR2 is FYNNEI. Trimming left V 4 bases short and J 4 bases short, with 13 bases between. CDR3 protein: CASSGQGTGYGYTF. CDR3 sequence (DNA): TGTGCCAGCAGTGGGCAGGGGACGGGCTATGGCTACACCTTC.

The chain combines TRBV27 with TRBJ2-7; 7 nucleotides agree with TRBD1. The CDR3 covers 13 residues. V was pared by 5 bases and J by 4 bases, with 5 bases of the junction left unmatched. Germline V gene sequence: CDR1 MNHEY, CDR2 SMNVEV (reference sequence). The chain's CDR3 is CASSLYRGYEQYF. CDR3 nucleotide sequence: TGTGCCAGCAGTCTCTACAGGGGTTACGAGCAGTACTTC.

This clone was seen a handful of times. J is TRBJ2-7 and V is TRBV28; D gene unclear. The CDR3 runs 15 residues. V lost 5 bases and J lost 0, with 14 bases in between. The germline V gene encodes CDR1 MDHEN and CDR2 SYDVKM. The CDR3: CASSPTTDFSYEQYF. The CDR3 DNA reads as TGTGCCAGCAGTCCCACCACAGATTTCTCCTACGAGCAGTACTTC.

The chain links TRBV5-4 to TRBJ2-4; a possible D gene is TRBD1 (6 bases). V was shortened by 2 bases and J by 0 bases, with 6 bases between the two germline ends. The length of the CDR3 is 14 residues. From germline, CDR1 is SGHNT and CDR2 YYREEE (reference sequence). The CDR3 coding sequence is TGTGCCAGCAGCTTAGGGGGAGCCAAAAACATTCAGTACTTC. Its protein is CASSLGGAKNIQYF. Complete variable domain (other parts from reference TRBV5-4 and TRBJ2-4): ETGVTQSPTHLIKTRGQQVTLRCSSQSGHNTVSWYQQALGQGPQFIFQYYREEENGRGNFPPRFSGLQFPNYSSELNVNALELDDSALYLCASSLGGAKNIQYFGAGTRLSVL.

The sample holds one count of this clone. V gene TRBV28 combines with J gene TRBJ2-3; 7 bases are shared with TRBD2. Germline V gives CDR1 MDHEN, CDR2 SYDVKM. V gave up 1 base and J gave up 1 base; unmatched junction bases: 5. The CDR3 contains 16 residues. The CDR3 reads CASSLLGRARTDTQYF. The CDR3 DNA reads TGTGCCAGCAGTTTATTAGGGAGGGCTCGCACAGATACGCAGTATTTT.